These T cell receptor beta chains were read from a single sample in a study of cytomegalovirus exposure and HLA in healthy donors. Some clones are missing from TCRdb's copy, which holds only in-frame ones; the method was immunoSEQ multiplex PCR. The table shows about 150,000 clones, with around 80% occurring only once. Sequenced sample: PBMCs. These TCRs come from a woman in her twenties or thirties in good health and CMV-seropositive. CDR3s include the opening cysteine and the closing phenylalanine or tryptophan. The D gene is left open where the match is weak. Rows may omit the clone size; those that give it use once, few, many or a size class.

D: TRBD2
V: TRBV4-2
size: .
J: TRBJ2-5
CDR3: CASSQELAGRQETQYF
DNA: TGTGCCAGCAGCCAAGAACTAGCCGGGAGGCAAGAGACCCAGTACTTC

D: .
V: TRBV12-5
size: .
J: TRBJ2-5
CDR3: CASGLPTRPGTQYF
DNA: TGTGCTAGTGGTCTTCCGACTCGCCCGGGGACCCAGTACTTC

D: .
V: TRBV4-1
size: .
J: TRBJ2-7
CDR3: CASSQDRGQDSEQYF
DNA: TGCGCCAGCAGCCAAGATCGTGGGCAGGACAGCGAGCAGTACTTC

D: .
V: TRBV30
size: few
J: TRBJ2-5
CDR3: CAWSVRVAETQYF
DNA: TGTGCCTGGAGTGTACGAGTTGCAGAGACCCAGTACTTC

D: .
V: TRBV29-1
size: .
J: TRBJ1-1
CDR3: CSVMTVLNTEAFF
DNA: TGCAGCGTCATGACAGTTCTGAACACTGAAGCTTTCTTT

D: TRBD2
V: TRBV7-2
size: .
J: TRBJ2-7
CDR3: CASSLGSGTPEEQYF
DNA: TGTGCCAGCAGCTTAGGGAGCGGGACCCCTGAGGAGCAGTACTTC

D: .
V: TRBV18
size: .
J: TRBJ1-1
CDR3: CASSQGRAKNTEAFF
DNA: TGTGCCAGCTCACAGGGCAGGGCTAAGAACACTGAAGCTTTCTTT

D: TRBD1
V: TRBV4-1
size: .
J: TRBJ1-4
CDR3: CASSQTYGTGPEKLFF
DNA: TGCGCCAGCAGCCAAACATACGGGACAGGGCCTGAAAAACTGTTTTTT

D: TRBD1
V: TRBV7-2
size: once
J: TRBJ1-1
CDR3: CASSPGQGALNTEAFF
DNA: TGTGCCAGCAGCCCCGGACAGGGGGCCCTTAACACTGAAGCTTTCTTT

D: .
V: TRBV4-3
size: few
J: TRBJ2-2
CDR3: CASSREEGRELFF
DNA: TGCGCCAGCAGCCGGGAGGAGGGGCGGGAGCTGTTTTTT

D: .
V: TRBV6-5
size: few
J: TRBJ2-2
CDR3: CASRLEGRSGELFF
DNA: TGTGCCAGCAGATTGGAGGGCCGATCGGGGGAGCTGTTTTTT

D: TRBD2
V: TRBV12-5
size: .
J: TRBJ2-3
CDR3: CASGLATSGSFVGTDTQYF
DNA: TGTGCTAGTGGTTTGGCGACTAGCGGGAGTTTCGTGGGCACAGATACGCAGTATTTT

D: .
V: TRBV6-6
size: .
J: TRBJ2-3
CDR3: CASIQRATDTQYF
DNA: TGTGCCAGCATTCAGAGAGCGACAGATACGCAGTATTTT

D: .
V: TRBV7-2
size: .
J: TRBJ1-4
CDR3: CASSFDGGVTNEKLFF
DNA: TGTGCCAGCAGTTTCGACGGGGGGGTGACTAATGAAAAACTGTTTTTT

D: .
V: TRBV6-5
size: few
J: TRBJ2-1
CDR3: CASQPLDYVYNEQFF
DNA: TGTGCCAGCCAGCCCCTGGACTACGTGTACAATGAGCAGTTCTTC

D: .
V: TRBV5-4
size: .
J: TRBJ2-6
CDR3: CASSLDFSGANVLTF
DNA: TGTGCCAGCAGCTTGGACTTCTCTGGGGCCAACGTCCTGACTTTC

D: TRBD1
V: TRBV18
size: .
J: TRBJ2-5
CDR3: CASSRDSQETQYF
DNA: TGTGCCAGCTCACGGGACAGCCAAGAGACCCAGTACTTC

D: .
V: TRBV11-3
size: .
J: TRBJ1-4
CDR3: CASSGPGTNLQKLFF
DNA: TGTGCCAGCAGCGGGCCCGGGACAAACTTACAAAAACTGTTTTTT

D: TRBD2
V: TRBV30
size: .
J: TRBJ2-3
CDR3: CAWSVGTSGDTQYF
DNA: TGTGCCTGGAGTGTAGGGACTAGCGGAGATACGCAGTATTTT

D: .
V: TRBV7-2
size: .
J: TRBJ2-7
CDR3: CASSFTNGRGYEQYF
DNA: TGTGCCAGCAGCTTTACGAATGGCCGGGGATACGAGCAGTACTTC

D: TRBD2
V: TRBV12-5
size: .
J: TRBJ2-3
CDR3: CASALLAGGPSDTQYF
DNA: TGTGCTAGTGCCCTACTAGCGGGAGGGCCCTCAGATACGCAGTATTTT

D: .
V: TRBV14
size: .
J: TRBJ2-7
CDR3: CASSQDAGGYEQYF
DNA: TGTGCCAGCAGCCAAGATGCAGGTGGCTACGAGCAGTACTTC

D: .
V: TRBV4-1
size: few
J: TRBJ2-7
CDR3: CASSQGLARRGGRDEQYF
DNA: TGCGCCAGCAGCCAAGGGTTGGCCCGGCGTGGGGGCCGAGACGAGCAGTACTTC

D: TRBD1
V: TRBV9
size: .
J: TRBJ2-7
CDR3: CASSVGGTGAYEQYF
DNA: TGTGCCAGCAGCGTAGGCGGGACAGGAGCCTACGAGCAGTACTTC

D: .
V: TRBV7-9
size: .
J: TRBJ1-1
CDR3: CASSLGGTRNTEAFF
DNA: TGTGCCAGCAGCTTGGGGGGGACGAGGAACACTGAAGCTTTCTTT

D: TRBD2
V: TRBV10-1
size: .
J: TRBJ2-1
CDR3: CASSIAGGDEQFF
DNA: TGCGCCAGCAGTATAGCGGGAGGTGATGAGCAGTTCTTC